This T cell receptor beta chain was recorded in a study of shared clonotypes between healthy human individuals. The CDR3 runs to 15 residues. Germline V gene data show CDR1 as ENHRY and CDR2 as SYGVKD. The germline V and J ends were trimmed by 3 bases and 4 bases, with 14 bases remaining between them. Measured with immunoSEQ multiplex PCR; TCRdb has only the in-frame clones, and not every one. Among about 2.4 million clones listed, 93% were seen once. The gene calls are TRBV10-3 and TRBJ2-3; tentatively, D is TRBD1 (5 bases). This receptor was obtained from a young man in good health. Some clones in this sample may be carry-over from other donors' samples. Sequencing used naive CD4+ T cells from PBMCs. The subset here: CD45RA+ positively selected. The CDR3, as DNA: TGTGCCATCAGTGATGCGACAGCTGGCGCAGATACGCAGTATTTT. It codes for CAISDATAGADTQYF.